The T cell receptor beta chain described here comes from a study of cytomegalovirus exposure and HLA in healthy donors. General study findings and limits: Available immune exposure information covered CMV serostatus only.

A remark on this clone: The target antigen is unknown.

This CDR3 comprises 18 residues. Primers included in the PCR were 60 Vbeta and 13 Jbeta primers. Method: immunoSEQ multiplex PCR; TCRdb's copy keeps in-frame clones and lacks some. The sample yields about 140,000 clones, 73% seen once. Nominally healthy donors were sampled, though unrecorded immune exposures were likely. The clonotype originates from a woman aged 40 to 55 in good health and CMV-seronegative. The gene calls are TRBV21-1 and TRBJ2-5; no DNA check was done on the table's D call, TRBD2. TRBV21-1 is a pseudogene segment. Sequenced: PBMCs. The CDR3 nucleotides are TGTGCCAGCATCCCACGACTAGCGGGGGGGCCCTGTGGAGAGACCCAGTACTTC. The encoded protein is CASIPRLAGGPCGETQYF.